This TCR beta chain was sequenced during a study of T cell repertoires in cytomegalovirus infection. A single record per CDR3 protein comes from TCRdb applying MiXCR to the reads. The sample holds about 920,000 distinct CDR3 sequences, roughly a third seen once. The CDR3 sequence is 16 residues long. Trimming removed 0 bases at V and 0 bases at J, with 10 bases between. Looked up from germline, CDR1 is ENHRY and CDR2 is SYGVKD. In regard to this clonotype: Its antigen is not known.

The specimen comprised cultured CD8+ T cells from PBMCs, sampled from culture after CMV antigen stimulation. The chain uses TRBV10-3 and TRBJ2-3; D uncertain. The source is a human donor in good health (CMV status not recorded). Some clones in this sample may be carry-over from other donors' samples. The CDR3 loop is CAISESALTSTDTQYF. The CDR3 DNA reads TGTGCCATCAGTGAGTCTGCCTTAACTAGCACAGATACGCAGTATTTT.